This T cell receptor (beta chain) was sequenced during a study of blood T cells in healthy people across ages. Concerning this clonotype itself: Its antigen is not identified.

A second about 6 to 11 cycle PCR used barcoded and J-beta primers. MiXCR was run by TCRdb on the 5' RACE reads, yielding one entry per CDR3 protein. The sample shows over a million distinct CDR3 sequences, around two fifths of them seen only once. Per sample, a minimum of 7 million PBMCs were isolated. Broader study findings: A conclusive naive versus antigen-experienced comparison was prevented by the unsorted PBMCs. Per million T cells, TCR beta diversity dropped roughly linearly as age increased.

The germline gives CDR1 MNHNY, CDR2 SVGAGI (reference sequence). The CDR3 spans 13 residues. With V trimmed by 7 bases and J by 8 bases, 9 bases remained unmatched. The clonotype was recovered from a woman younger than 30 in good health. Material: blood. V usage is TRBV6-6 and J usage is TRBJ1-1; TRBD1 agrees at 8 bases. CDR3 loop: CASTRLQGGEAFF. In DNA, the CDR3 is TGTGCCAGCACCCGGTTACAGGGGGGCGAAGCTTTCTTT.